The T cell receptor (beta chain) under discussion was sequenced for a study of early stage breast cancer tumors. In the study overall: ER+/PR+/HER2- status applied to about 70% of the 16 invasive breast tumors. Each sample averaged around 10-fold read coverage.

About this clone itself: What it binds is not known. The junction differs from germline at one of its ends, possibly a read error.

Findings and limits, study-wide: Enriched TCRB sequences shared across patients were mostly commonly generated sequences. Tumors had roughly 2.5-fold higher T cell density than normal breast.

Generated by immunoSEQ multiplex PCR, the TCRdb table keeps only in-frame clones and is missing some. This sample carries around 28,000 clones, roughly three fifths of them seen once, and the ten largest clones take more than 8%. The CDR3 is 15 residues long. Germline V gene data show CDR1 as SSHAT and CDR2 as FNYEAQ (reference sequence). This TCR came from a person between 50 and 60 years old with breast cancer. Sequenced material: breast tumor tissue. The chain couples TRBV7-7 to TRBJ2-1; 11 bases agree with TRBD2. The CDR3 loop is CASSVGLAEHNEQFF. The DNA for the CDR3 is TGTGCTAGCAGCGTGGGACTAGCGGAGCACAATGAGCAGTTCTTC.